This TCR beta chain was captured in a study of cytomegalovirus exposure and HLA in healthy donors (dated by TCRdb to 2015 to 2018). With respect to the entire study: An earlier analysis of several hundred of the donors reported roughly 300 Gb of sequence data and 95 million to 120 million unique TCR beta sequences obtained from approximately 180 million T cells. About 300 gigabases of sequencing data and 78 million or so unique TCR sequences were included in an early release covering several hundred HLA-typed donors. Of the 398 genotyped donors, around 81% fell in the genetic ancestry cluster associated with self-reported Caucasian donors. The study aimed to test whether signatures of past pathogen exposure could be identified by cataloging public T cell receptors. The study profiled the T cell repertoires of fewer than 850 subjects by immunosequencing and related them to cytomegalovirus serostatus. Besides the first cohort of more than 650 subjects, a separate validation cohort made up of roughly 120 different subjects was used. High-throughput TCR immunosequencing, statistical association of individual TCRs with disease status, and machine learning were combined to predict cytomegalovirus infection status. To study patterns of TCR occurrence, a later analysis re-analyzed previously published TCR beta repertoires from 600 to 750 donors and added high-resolution HLA genotyping. Rather than drawing on any new phenotypic data, the later analysis identified candidate immune exposures from TCR beta sequences and the way those sequences occurred across donors. An earlier analysis of roughly 580 of the donors used high-throughput TCR beta sequencing to judge whether each TCR beta V gene segment behaved as functional or pseudogenic. Alongside the repertoire data, information on donor age, sex, ethnicity and CMV serostatus was compiled. A later genetic analysis used genome-wide SNP genotypes for about 60% of the roughly 700 donors, treating that subset as a discovery cohort. Every repertoire in the discovery cohort had been generated on one and the same sequencing platform. Class I and class II HLA loci were covered by the typing at four-digit resolution. The number of donors typed differed by locus, with 629-630 for A, B, C, DRB1 and DQB1, 522 for DQA1, 606 for DPA1, and approximately 470 for DPB1. Several DR-DQ haplotypes were handled as single units for association and clustering, since linkage in the cohort was strong. Among some 400 genotyped donors of the cohort, an average of around 250,000 unique TCR beta nucleotide sequences was sequenced per donor, of which 15% to 20% were non-productive.

For this clone: The antigen it binds to is not known. Base qualities are not at hand, and no much larger clone is one base apart.

Library generation was performed with the immunoSEQ multiplex PCR assay. For the multiplex PCR, a mixture combining 60 forward primers for TCR Vbeta segments and 13 reverse primers for TCR Jbeta segments was used. A multiplex PCR assay on genomic DNA amplified the CDR3 region of rearranged TCR beta genes. The amplified TCR beta libraries were sequenced on the Illumina HiSeq System as 87-base-pair reads. In the source study's methods: In a later analysis, around 80 million unique TCR beta chains were counted across the 666 repertoires, and approximately 11 million of these chains were shared by at least two donors. Raw reads were error-corrected and collapsed into unique sequences with a nearest-neighbor algorithm that merged closely related sequences to remove PCR and sequencing errors. V, D and J gene segments were assigned by aligning CDR3 sequences to IMGT reference sequences. Each retained sequence needed at least a six-nucleotide match to both a V gene segment and a J gene segment. Rearrangements were classified as productive when the CDR3 lacked stop codons and remained in frame with V and J, and all other rearrangements were classified as non-productive. CDR3 was defined according to IMGT convention as the region running from the second conserved V-encoded cysteine to the conserved J-encoded phenylalanine. The earlier analysis of some 600 of the donors excluded sequences that lacked an unambiguous match to a single V gene segment. In an earlier analysis of 450 to 700 of the donors, V segments were called functional above 56.7% productive rearrangements and were called segregating when the between-donor standard deviation exceeded 5%. To diagnose cytomegalovirus status from the catalog of TCR beta chain sequences, a statistical classification framework was built. V and J gene assignment, in a later analysis, came from comparing TCR nucleotide sequences with IMGT/GENE-DB human TR gene sequences. In a later analysis, CDR3 sequences and most-parsimonious VDJ recombination scenarios were assigned using the TCRdist pipeline. In a later analysis, each TCR beta chain was defined by its CDR3 amino acid sequence together with its V-gene family, and reads lacking a unique V-gene family were excluded. As a way to deal with suspected cross-contamination and a sequencing artifact, a later analysis dropped under 600 nucleotide sequences that were highly shared and had low generation probability. For each public chain, a later analysis derived a clonal expansion index from normalized ranks of inferred template counts within each repertoire. Generation probabilities in a later analysis came from a VDJ recombination model fitted to out-of-frame rearrangements, and those results were checked against IGoR. Hypergeometric tests were used in a later analysis to score TCR-TCR, TCR-HLA and TCR-CMV co-occurrence, with a repertoire-size bias correction applied to the TCR pairs. False discovery rates were estimated in a later analysis by permuting HLA or CMV assignments 20 times. A later analysis grouped co-occurring TCRs with DBSCAN, adding TCRdist sequence similarity when clustering within HLA-allele-positive subsets. Repertoires with fewer than 30,000 or more than 120,000 public chains, plus five repertoires with anomalous nucleotide sharing, were excluded from co-occurrence clustering. Not all clones reach the TCRdb copy of this immuneACCESS table, which keeps in-frame sequences only. Checked studies attribute under half of the gap to unresolved V genes and leave the rest unexplained. The V and J calls and clone size were taken over from that table, and D and trimming were inferred from the DNA. This sample lists about 160,000 clones; around 77% were detected once. The top ten clonotypes cover 1% of the sample.

In total, about 650 healthy bone marrow donors made up the cohort. At the time of sampling, all cohort members were nominally healthy, though unrecorded immune exposures were likely present. The donor tested CMV seronegative and was one of the 352 seronegative cohort members. Every donor gave a peripheral blood sample, and the peripheral blood mononuclear cells from that sample were used for TCR beta sequencing. The Qiagen DNeasy Blood Extraction Kit was used to extract genomic DNA from the blood cell samples. Here is what the overall study found, with its caveats: In a later genetic analysis, a missense DCLRE1C variant was associated with V-gene and J-gene trimming of TCR beta chains, and the association was replicated in an independent cohort. A later analysis associated about 16,000 TCR beta sequences with specific HLA alleles at a false discovery rate of 0.05. In a later genetic analysis, fewer N-insertions in productive TCRs were reported among donors in an Asian-associated ancestry cluster than the approximately 710-donor mean. In an earlier analysis of fewer than 700 of the donors, most TCR beta V segments appeared in productive rearrangements about 90% or about 30% of the time, broadly matching IMGT annotations. Several of the top co-occurrence clusters appeared to be linked to parvovirus B19, influenza, CMV and Epstein-Barr virus, according to a later analysis. A cluster of highly shared sequence variants was judged likely to be a technical artifact of the sequencing pipeline. The presence/absence analyses assumed that sequencing depth was roughly uniform across donors, and that assumption may not be true. A later analysis found that HLA-associated TCR beta chains were more clonally expanded and had lower generation probabilities than equally common non-associated chains. In the study, roughly 160 TCR beta chains were listed as associated with cytomegalovirus. When HLA alleles, especially DR and DQ, strongly co-occurred, TCR associations were difficult to assign to individual alleles. While some public TCRs were present in many individuals, most TCR sequences turned up only very rarely across donors. The only immune exposure information available for the cohort was CMV serostatus. In a later analysis, most CMV-associated TCR beta chains were found to appear HLA-restricted, with HLA associations seemingly driven largely by CMV exposure. Linkage disequilibrium might explain the correlated functional status among segregating V segments, but an unknown experimental factor could not be ruled out. The cohort was sequenced for TCR beta chains only, and without alpha or paired-chain data the features that could be detected were limited. Three of the identified cytomegalovirus-associated TCR beta chains were confirmed in vitro to be specific for cytomegalovirus antigens. Cytomegalovirus status was reported to be diagnosed by the classifier with high specificity and sensitivity in both the original and validation cohorts. A further reported finding was that TCR beta sequences accurately predicted the HLA-A and HLA-B alleles for most subjects in the first cohort. A later analysis found that TCR association rates varied across HLA loci, with DRB1 alleles showing the most associated TCRs and HLA-C alleles the fewest. Some IMGT-functional V segments, including TRBV6-2 and TRBV6-3, could not be told apart with the 87-base-pair reads, so those segments were excluded. The authors suggested that the approach could potentially be generalized to other disease states and immunological phenotypes. Because HLA typing was unavailable for some donors at each locus, only the typed subset was used in association tests. Because counts were too low, 15 to 20 rarely observed V segments, including chromosome 9 orphons, were excluded from the earlier analysis of 500 to 700 of the donors.

V and J are truncated by 0 bases and 4 bases respectively, leaving an intervening sequence of 7 bases. The CDR3 goes from the cysteine to the phenylalanine over 13 residues. The DNA shown is the 39-base CDR3, in frame from base 1. Via the germline V gene, CDR1 is SGDLS and CDR2 YYNGEE. In this chain, TRBV9 is recombined with TRBJ1-1; the D gene cannot be resolved reliably. Sequenced input: PBMCs. This receptor was taken from a woman between 40 and 55 years old in good health and CMV-seronegative. DNA sequence: TGTGCCAGCAGCGTAGCGGCGGGCACTGAAGCTTTCTTT. It translates to CASSVAAGTEAFF.